This T cell receptor (beta chain) comes out of a study of T cells in Graves' hyperthyroidism and ophthalmopathy. The source material, RNA transcripts, was used to amplify TCR beta CDR3 regions. With the HTBI primer set, the TCR CDR3 went through a first round of RT-PCR. TCRdb used MiXCR to reprocess the multiplex PCR reads, holding one entry per CDR3 protein. The sample carries a few hundred thousand distinct CDR3 sequences, approximately 15% recorded once. Subjects aged 18 to 65 presented with newly diagnosed hyperthyroidism of less than 2 months' duration. It was uncontrolled infection, other autoimmune disease, pregnancy or lactation that excluded patients. This clonotype appeared many times. V was pared by 3 bases and J by 2 bases, with 7 bases of the junction left unmatched. The CDR3 covers 15 residues.

This sequence originates from a woman in her twenties or thirties with Graves' hyperthyroidism. The sequencing sample was made of blood. The genes are TRBV12-3 or TRBV12-4 and TRBJ2-7; 7 nucleotides match TRBD1. This chain's CDR3 is CASSFQGDGAYEQYF. The CDR3 region has the DNA TGTGCCAGCAGTTTTCAGGGGGACGGAGCCTACGAGCAGTACTTC.